These 20 T cell receptor beta chains were all obtained from the same sample, sequenced in a study of blood T cells in healthy people across ages. The use of a sample-barcoded 5' primer and a J-beta primer mix characterized a second PCR of roughly 6 to 11 cycles. TCRdb passed the 5' RACE reads through MiXCR, listing each CDR3 protein once. The table has 950,000 to 1,200,000 distinct CDR3 sequences, approximately 38% seen once; the top ten hold around 13%. Sequencing used blood. The receptors were sampled from a man between 18 and 35 years old in good health.

V gene TRBV7-2 combines with J gene TRBJ1-2; tentative D call: TRBD1 (5 bases). The CDR3 sequence is 14 residues long. In germline, CDR1 is SGHTA, CDR2 FQGNSA. V lost 4 bases to trimming and J lost 4 bases, with 13 bases between them. CDR3 protein: CASSSLGEGYGYTF. Here the CDR3 DNA reads TGTGCCAGCAGCTCTCTGGGGGAGGGCTATGGCTACACCTTC.

Comments on this clonotype: The junction does not match germline at one end; this may be a read error. This chain connects TRBV20-1 to TRBJ1-5; D might be TRBD1 (6 bases). Germline CDR1 DFQATT, CDR2 SNEGSKA (reference sequence). This CDR3 comprises 12 residues. CDR3 protein: CSTSARGQPQHF. The CDR3 region has the DNA TGCAGTACTAGCGCCAGGGGTCAGCCCCAGCATTTT.

On this clonotype: One end of the junction varies from germline; a read error may be responsible. The chain has TRBV12-3 or TRBV12-4 and TRBJ2-3, with D possibly matching TRBD2 (5 bases). This CDR3 is 13 amino acids long. The chain's CDR3 is CASSFVRGDAQYF. CDR3 nucleotides: TGTGCCAGCAGTTTTGTACGGGGAGATGCGCAGTATTTT.

This chain connects TRBV6-2 or TRBV6-3 to TRBJ2-1; TRBD2 matches 9 bases. CDR1 is MNHEY, CDR2 SVGEGT, per germline. The CDR3 contains 15 residues. The V segment lost 2 bases and the J segment 6 bases; nucleotides outside the gene matches: 5. CDR3: CASSYLGLATNEQFF. The CDR3 nucleotides are TGTGCCAGCAGTTACCTTGGACTAGCGACCAATGAGCAGTTCTTC.

The chain uses TRBV18 and TRBJ2-5, with a weak D call TRBD2 (5 bases). The germline CDR1 and CDR2 sequences are KGHSH and LQKENI. Trimming shortened V by 3 bases and J by 12 bases, and 17 bases separated the two germline ends. The length of the CDR3 is 13 residues. In DNA form, the CDR3 reads TGTGCCAGCTCACCGGATTCGTGGGAGCCCAAGTACTTC. It specifies CASSPDSWEPKYF.

The V gene is TRBV25-1, the J gene TRBJ2-7, with D hard to call. The CDR3 contains 11 residues. Trimming took 1 base from V and 8 from J, leaving 6 bases between them. In germline, CDR1 is MGHDK, CDR2 SYGVNS. The CDR3 loop reads CASSELIQQYF. As DNA, the CDR3 is TGTGCCAGCAGTGAATTAATACAGCAGTACTTC.

V usage is TRBV7-2 and J usage is TRBJ2-5; 7 nucleotides match TRBD1. CDR3 size: 16 residues. The V gene end was trimmed by 4 bases and the J gene end by 5 bases; junction bases not matched to a gene: 13. From germline, CDR1 is SGHTA and CDR2 FQGNSA. CDR3 residues: CASSSGVTGERETQYF. DNA of the CDR3: TGTGCCAGCAGCTCAGGCGTCACAGGGGAGAGGGAGACCCAGTACTTC.

This clonotype turned up a few times. The J gene is TRBJ1-2, the V gene TRBV7-2, with D unclear. Trimming left V 3 bases short and J 8 bases short, with 10 bases between. The CDR3 consists of 12 residues. Germline assignment: CDR1 SGHTA and CDR2 FQGNSA. The CDR3 sequence: CASSFDLGGYTF. The DNA of the CDR3 is TGTGCCAGCAGCTTTGACTTGGGAGGCTACACCTTC.

This clonotype has just a few counts. The V gene is TRBV4-2, the J gene TRBJ1-2; D unresolved. The V end was cut by 5 bases, the J end by 2 bases, with 12 bases between. The V gene's germline CDR1 is LGHNA and CDR2 YNFKEQ. This CDR3 is 14 amino acids long. The CDR3 nucleotides are TGTGCCAGCAGCTCGACGGACTGGAACTATGGCTACACCTTC. Protein: CASSSTDWNYGYTF.

V gene TRBV20-1 combines with J gene TRBJ1-4; D gene ambiguous. The CDR3 has 15 residues. Germline V gene sequence: CDR1 DFQATT, CDR2 SNEGSKA (reference sequence). V gave up 0 bases and J gave up 7 bases, with 15 bases separating them. CDR3 in amino acids: CSARDFSASGEKLFF. CDR3 nucleotides: TGCAGTGCTAGAGATTTTAGTGCCTCAGGTGAAAAACTGTTTTTT.

This clonotype was seen ten or more times. V and J are TRBV12-3 or TRBV12-4 and TRBJ2-7; possibly TRBD1 for D (5 bases). Trimming stripped 1 base from V and 9 bases from J, with 10 bases between. This CDR3 is 12 amino acids long. CDR3: CASSLGQGAQYF. The CDR3 nucleotides read TGTGCCAGCAGTTTAGGTCAGGGCGCGCAGTACTTC.

The chain carries TRBV18 and TRBJ1-6, with D uncertain. Germline V CDR1 and CDR2: KGHSH, LQKENI. With 0 bases removed from V and 3 bases from J, the gap between germline ends came to 6 bases. CDR3 size: 15 residues. Here the CDR3 reads CASSPPGDYNSPLHF. The CDR3 nucleotides are TGTGCCAGCTCACCACCGGGAGACTATAATTCACCCCTCCACTTT.

This clonotype was seen just once. J is TRBJ2-3 and V is TRBV2, with 9 positions matching TRBD2. Germline loops: CDR1 SNHLY, CDR2 FYNNEI. The CDR3 has 14 residues. Germline trimming cut 7 bases from V and 1 base from J; bases unmatched to any gene: 3. DNA of the CDR3: TGTGCCAGCAAGGTAGCGGGGGGCACAGATACGCAGTATTTT. Translation gives CASKVAGGTDTQYF.

The V call is TRBV4-2, the J call TRBJ1-1; D is unresolved. The CDR3 consists of 15 residues. Trimming left V 0 bases short and J 1 base short, with 9 bases between. Germline CDR1 is LGHNA and CDR2 is YNFKEQ. The CDR3 reads CASSQDATENTEAFF. The CDR3 DNA reads TGTGCCAGCAGCCAAGATGCGACCGAGAACACTGAAGCTTTCTTT.

As regards this clonotype: At one of its ends the junction is not consistent with the germline gene, which may arise from a read error. The chain has TRBV20-1 and TRBJ2-1; unclear D gene. The CDR3 has 13 residues. Germline V gene sequence: CDR1 DFQATT, CDR2 SNEGSKA (reference sequence). CDR3: CSVRDRPVGEQFF. CDR3 nucleotides: TGCAGTGTTAGAGATCGACCGGTTGGTGAGCAGTTCTTC.

A few counts support this clonotype. The chain links TRBV6-5 to TRBJ1-2; 8 positions agree with TRBD1. The length of the CDR3 is 14 residues. The germline V gene encodes CDR1 MNHEY and CDR2 SVGAGI. V was clipped by 8 bases and J by 5 bases; unmatched bases: 10. CDR3: CASATGDLGYGYTF. CDR3 coding DNA: TGTGCCAGCGCGACAGGGGATTTGGGGTATGGCTACACCTTC.

This sequence joins TRBV7-6 and TRBJ1-5, with a weak D call TRBD1 (5 bases). The germline gives CDR1 SGHVS, CDR2 FNYEAQ. This CDR3 is built from 15 residues. V lost 2 bases, J lost 2 bases, and 10 bases lay in between. The CDR3 loop reads CASSLKTGGNQPQHF. CDR3 in DNA: TGTGCCAGCAGCTTAAAAACAGGAGGCAATCAGCCCCAGCATTTT.

The rearrangement joins TRBV20-1 to TRBJ1-2; D unclear. Germline CDR1 DFQATT, CDR2 SNEGSKA (reference sequence). The CDR3 has 14 residues. Trimming took 5 bases from V and 7 from J, leaving 20 bases between them. The CDR3 protein is CSAPHCESGVGYTF. CDR3 nucleotide sequence: TGCAGTGCTCCACACTGTGAAAGCGGGGTTGGCTACACCTTC.

J is TRBJ2-3 and V is TRBV24-1, with TRBD2 identical over 7 bases. V dropped 11 bases and J dropped 1; count of bases not matched to a gene: 2. This CDR3 is built from 12 residues. Germline V gives CDR1 KGHDR, CDR2 SFDVKD. CDR3 amino acids: CAIAGGTDTQYF. The CDR3 nucleotides are TGTGCCATCGCGGGGGGCACAGATACGCAGTATTTT.

This clonotype was seen only a few times. The V gene is TRBV4-3, the J gene TRBJ1-3; D remains ambiguous. CDR1 is LGHNA, CDR2 YSLEER, per germline. The CDR3 is 15 amino acids. V was cut by 1 base and J by 4 bases, with 11 bases left in between. The CDR3 coding sequence is TGCGCCAGCAGCCAAGGGCCCGGCCCAGGAAACACCATATATTTT. Translating gives CASSQGPGPGNTIYF.